The 26 T cell receptor beta chains presented below share a single source sample, sequenced in a study of cytomegalovirus exposure and HLA in healthy donors. TCRdb's copy holds only in-frame clones and misses some; the assay was immunoSEQ multiplex PCR. The data hold 130,000 or so clones, with around 89% observed a single time. The specimen sequenced was PBMCs. These receptors were collected from a woman under 40 in good health and CMV-seropositive.

This clone appeared a few times. The V and J genes are TRBV2 and TRBJ2-7; a possible D gene is TRBD1 (6 bases). The germline V gene encodes CDR1 SNHLY and CDR2 FYNNEI. This CDR3 region has 13 residues. Trimming shortened V by 6 bases and J by 0 bases, and 9 bases separated the two germline ends. The CDR3 bases are TGTGCCAGCAGGGAGACAGGCTCCTACGAGCAGTACTTC. Its translation: CASRETGSYEQYF.

The chain joins TRBV6-5 to TRBJ2-7, with D possibly being TRBD2 (6 bases). Germline V gives CDR1 MNHEY, CDR2 SVGAGI. This CDR3 region has 14 residues. Trimming removed 6 bases at V and 2 bases at J, with 14 bases between. Here the CDR3 DNA reads TGTGCCAGCAGGAGGACTGGGGGGACCTACGAGCAGTACTTC. Its translation: CASRRTGGTYEQYF.

This clone was found a few times. Other DNA sequences in this sample translate to the same CDR3. The gene calls are TRBV28 and TRBJ1-5, with 8 bases identical to TRBD1. The V gene's germline CDR1 is MDHEN and CDR2 SYDVKM. The CDR3 is 15 amino acids. V gave up 3 bases and J gave up 2 bases; unmatched junction bases: 3. The CDR3: CASSLTGARNQPQHF. The CDR3 DNA follows: TGTGCCAGCAGTTTGACAGGGGCCCGCAATCAGCCCCAGCATTTT. Complete variable domain (other parts from reference TRBV28 and TRBJ1-5): DVKVTQSSRYLVKRTGEKVFLECVQDMDHENMFWYRQDPGLGLRLIYFSYDVKMKEKGDIPEGYSVSREKKERFSLILESASTNQTSMYLCASSLTGARNQPQHFGDGTRLSIL.

V usage is TRBV9 and J usage is TRBJ2-2; 8 bases align to TRBD1. V lost 3 bases, J lost 5 bases, and 6 bases stayed unmatched. Germline V gene sequence: CDR1 SGDLS, CDR2 YYNGEE. The CDR3 covers 15 residues. The CDR3 spells CASSARTGWTGELFF. The CDR3 nucleotides are TGTGCCAGCAGCGCTCGGACAGGGTGGACCGGGGAGCTGTTTTTT.

The genes are TRBV11-2 and TRBJ1-4; TRBD1 agrees at 10 bases. The CDR3 spans 14 residues. Germline V gene sequence: CDR1 SGHAT, CDR2 FQNNGV. The junction had 7 bases not matched to a gene; V was cut back by 7 bases and J by 8 bases. CDR3 sequence reads: CASTRDRGREKLFF. The CDR3 nucleotides are TGTGCCAGCACCAGGGACAGGGGACGGGAAAAACTGTTTTTT.

The V and J genes are TRBV5-6 and TRBJ2-7; 10 bases are a match to TRBD1. The CDR3 is 15 amino acids. V lost 3 bases and J lost 2; bases outside the gene matches: 5. Looked up from germline, CDR1 is SGHDT and CDR2 is YYEEEE. The CDR3 spells CASSSGTGVTYEQYF. CDR3 nucleotide sequence: TGTGCCAGCAGCTCCGGGACAGGGGTTACCTACGAGCAGTACTTC. The whole variable domain, remainder taken from reference TRBV5-6 and TRBJ2-7, is DAGVTQSPTHLIKTRGQQVTLRCSPKSGHDTVSWYQQALGQGPQFIFQYYEEEERQRGNFPDRFSGHQFPNYSSELNVNALLLGDSALYLCASSSGTGVTYEQYFGPGTRLTVT.

This clone was counted only a few times. V usage is TRBV7-3 and J usage is TRBJ2-5; TRBD1 might be the D (6 bases). This CDR3 is built from 13 residues. Trimming cost V 5 bases and J 4 bases, with 11 bases left between them. Germline assignment: CDR1 SGHTA and CDR2 FQGTGA. CDR3 residues: CASSRGRGETQYF. The CDR3 DNA reads TGTGCCAGCAGCCGGGGCAGGGGAGAGACCCAGTACTTC.

This chain links TRBV5-5 with TRBJ2-7; maybe TRBD1 (6 bases). The CDR3 is 15 amino acids. Trimming took 1 base from V and 1 from J, leaving 12 bases between them. Per the germline V gene, CDR1 is SGHKS and CDR2 is YYEKEE (reference sequence). CDR3 DNA sequence: TGTGCCAGCAGCTTGTCACAGGGATGGTCCTACGAGCAGTACTTC. It codes for CASSLSQGWSYEQYF.

V usage is TRBV15 and J usage is TRBJ2-5, with TRBD2 matching 7 bases. The CDR3 is 15 amino acids. J was trimmed by 2 bases and V by 4 bases; bases with no gene match: 7. Germline V gives CDR1 LNHNV, CDR2 YYDKDF (reference sequence). The CDR3 is CATSMAASGQETQYF. The CDR3 DNA reads TGTGCCACCAGCATGGCCGCTAGCGGACAAGAGACCCAGTACTTC.

The chain has TRBV2 and TRBJ2-1; D is possibly TRBD1 (5 bases). Between the trimmed V and J ends, which lost 4 bases and 10 bases, there was a span of 11 bases. Per germline, CDR1 SNHLY and CDR2 FYNNEI. This CDR3 region has 12 residues. CDR3 amino acids: CASSGTNREQFF. DNA for the CDR3: TGTGCCAGCAGTGGGACAAATAGAGAGCAGTTCTTC.

The chain is built from TRBV28 and TRBJ1-4, with D uncertain. The CDR3 is made up of 15 amino acids. The ends were cut back, 4 bases at V and 0 bases at J, with 9 bases in the middle. CDR1 is MDHEN, CDR2 SYDVKM, per germline. This CDR3 reads CASSSPLPTNEKLFF. As DNA, the CDR3 is TGTGCCAGCAGTTCCCCACTGCCAACTAATGAAAAACTGTTTTTT.

This chain joins TRBV10-2 and TRBJ2-7, with 8 nucleotides matching TRBD2. Germline CDR1 reads WSHSY; CDR2 reads SAAADI. The J segment lost 5 bases and the V segment lost 2 bases, leaving 5 bases of the junction unmatched. The CDR3 length is 14 residues. The CDR3 region has the DNA TGCGCCAGCAGTGAGAAGCGGGAGATTGACGAGCAGTACTTC. It yields the protein CASSEKREIDEQYF.

The chain is built from TRBV27 and TRBJ2-7, with 7 bases identical to TRBD2. V gave up 4 bases and J gave up 0 bases; unmatched junction bases: 3. The CDR3 runs to 14 residues. CDR1 and CDR2 (germline): MNHEY, SMNVEV (reference sequence). The CDR3 bases are TGTGCCAGCAGTTCCAGCGGGAACTCCTACGAGCAGTACTTC. Protein sequence: CASSSSGNSYEQYF.

The chain has TRBV11-2 and TRBJ2-5, with 12 bases lining up with TRBD2. The CDR3 is 18 residues long. CDR1 is SGHAT and CDR2 is FQNNGV in the germline V gene. V lost 4 bases and J lost 3; bases outside the gene matches: 12. The DNA for the CDR3 is TGTGCCAGCAGCTCCCCGACTAGCGGGAGTATGGTGGAAGAGACCCAGTACTTC. As protein: CASSSPTSGSMVEETQYF.

This clone showed up just a few times. J is TRBJ1-4 and V is TRBV7-9; D is unclear. The CDR3 length is 15 residues. In germline, CDR1 is SEHNR, CDR2 FQNEAQ (reference sequence). V lost 5 bases to trimming and J lost 5 bases, with 15 bases between them. As DNA, the CDR3 is TGTGCCAGCAGCGCTCCGAAGAGAGAGAATGAAAAACTGTTTTTT. Translation: CASSAPKRENEKLFF. Complete variable domain (other parts from reference TRBV7-9 and TRBJ1-4): DTGVSQNPRHKITKRGQNVTFRCDPISEHNRLYWYRQTLGQGPEFLTYFQNEAQLEKSRLLSDRFSAERPKGSFSTLEIQRTEQGDSAMYLCASSAPKRENEKLFFGSGTQLSVL.

CDR3 in amino acids: CASSPQLAGGITDTQYF. DNA for the CDR3: TGTGCCAGCTCACCACAACTAGCGGGTGGAATCACAGATACGCAGTATTTT. V and J are TRBV18 and TRBJ2-3; 9 bases fit TRBD2. After removal of 1 base from V and 2 bases from J, the junction contained 7 bases not matched to a gene. This CDR3 has 17 amino acids. CDR1 is KGHSH and CDR2 is LQKENI in the germline V gene.

The genes are TRBV27 and TRBJ1-5; 8 bases are shared with TRBD1. Germline V lookup: CDR1 MNHEY, CDR2 SMNVEV (reference sequence). The V and J ends lost 6 bases and 5 bases, in that order; junction bases with no gene match: 6. The CDR3 spans 14 residues. The CDR3 DNA reads as TGTGCCAGCAGCACCCAGACAGGGGATCAGCCCCAGCATTTT. Translation: CASSTQTGDQPQHF.

This chain joins TRBV19 and TRBJ2-1; TRBD1 is a possible D gene (6 bases). CDR3 size: 15 residues. V was shortened by 5 bases and J by 2 bases, with 13 bases between the two germline ends. Germline loops: CDR1 LNHDA, CDR2 SQIVND (reference sequence). The CDR3 reads CASSLGWGPYNEQFF. CDR3 nucleotide sequence: TGTGCCAGTAGTCTAGGGTGGGGGCCCTACAATGAGCAGTTCTTC.

The chain recombines TRBV11-3 with TRBJ2-5, with 9 bases fitting TRBD1. J was trimmed by 4 bases and V by 5 bases; bases with no gene match: 5. The germline gives CDR1 SGHNT, CDR2 YENEEA. The length of the CDR3 is 14 residues. CDR3 nucleotide sequence: TGTGCCAGCAGCCACAGGGGGCGGCCAGAGACCCAGTACTTC. Protein: CASSHRGRPETQYF.

The chain links TRBV19 to TRBJ2-2; D is perhaps TRBD2 (6 bases). Trimming cost V 4 bases and J 4 bases, with 16 bases left between them. The CDR3 extends over 16 amino acids. Germline assignment: CDR1 LNHDA and CDR2 SQIVND (reference sequence). CDR3 DNA sequence: TGTGCCAGTAGTACCCTGCGACTAGTGCCCACCGGGGAGCTGTTTTTT. It yields the protein CASSTLRLVPTGELFF.

The chain employs TRBV5-1 and TRBJ2-1, with 13 bases that match TRBD2. The germline gives CDR1 SGHRS, CDR2 YFSETQ. The CDR3 has 15 amino acids. The trim removed 2 bases at V and 9 bases at J, leaving 5 bases unmatched. The CDR3 here is CASSLLAGGPGEQFF. CDR3 sequence (DNA): TGCGCCAGCAGCTTACTAGCGGGAGGGCCGGGTGAGCAGTTCTTC.

V usage is TRBV5-6 and J usage is TRBJ2-2, with D tentatively TRBD1 (6 bases). The V gene lost 4 bases and the J gene lost 6 bases, with 16 bases spanning the gap. The CDR3 runs 15 residues. Germline CDR1 and CDR2: SGHDT and YYEEEE. CDR3 in amino acids: CASSPSLTGPGELFF. The CDR3 DNA reads TGTGCCAGCAGCCCCTCCCTAACAGGGCCCGGGGAGCTGTTTTTT.

This chain connects TRBV28 to TRBJ1-3, with 8 bases matching TRBD1. CDR3 length: 17 amino acids. In germline, CDR1 is MDHEN, CDR2 SYDVKM. V lost 5 bases and J lost 5; bases outside the gene matches: 14. The CDR3 DNA reads as TGTGCCAGCAGTCCACCCTACTGGGACAGGCAACGAAACACCATATATTTT. Its protein is CASSPPYWDRQRNTIYF. The whole variable domain, remainder taken from reference TRBV28 and TRBJ1-3, is DVKVTQSSRYLVKRTGEKVFLECVQDMDHENMFWYRQDPGLGLRLIYFSYDVKMKEKGDIPEGYSVSREKKERFSLILESASTNQTSMYLCASSPPYWDRQRNTIYFGEGSWLTVV.

The V call is TRBV4-1, the J call TRBJ1-1; D gene unclear. The CDR3 has 15 residues. V was shortened by 0 bases and J by 1 base, with 9 bases between the two germline ends. Germline CDR1 reads MGHRA; CDR2 reads YSYEKL. CDR3 nucleotide sequence: TGCGCCAGCAGCCAAGACAGGTTCTCGAACACTGAAGCTTTCTTT. This encodes CASSQDRFSNTEAFF.

As for this clone: Within the sample, other DNA sequences also encode this same CDR3. The chain couples TRBV2 to TRBJ1-2; no reliable D call. This CDR3 comprises 12 residues. Trimming took 3 bases from V and 4 from J, leaving 6 bases between them. Germline CDR1 is SNHLY and CDR2 is FYNNEI. In DNA, the CDR3 is TGTGCCAGCAGTGACAGAGGCTATGGCTACACCTTC. This codes for CASSDRGYGYTF.

Here the CDR3 DNA reads TGTGCCAGCAGTTTAATCACCGCGGGAGGGTTCCACGAGCAGTACTTC. Its translation is CASSLITAGGFHEQYF. The chain employs TRBV27 and TRBJ2-7; TRBD2 aligns across 9 bases. The germline gives CDR1 MNHEY, CDR2 SMNVEV (reference sequence). V shed 2 bases and J 5 bases; nucleotides not matched to a gene: 10. This CDR3 region has 16 residues.